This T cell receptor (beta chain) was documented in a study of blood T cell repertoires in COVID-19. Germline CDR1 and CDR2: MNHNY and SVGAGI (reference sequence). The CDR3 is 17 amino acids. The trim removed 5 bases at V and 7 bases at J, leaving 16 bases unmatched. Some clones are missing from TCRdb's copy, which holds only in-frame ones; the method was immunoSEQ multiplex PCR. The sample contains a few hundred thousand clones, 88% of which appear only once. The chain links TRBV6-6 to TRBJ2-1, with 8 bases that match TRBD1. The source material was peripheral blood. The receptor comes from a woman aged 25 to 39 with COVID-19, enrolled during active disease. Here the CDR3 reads CASSPRRGQVLGNEQFF. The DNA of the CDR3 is TGTGCCAGCAGTCCCCGCAGGGGGCAGGTCCTTGGGAATGAGCAGTTCTTC.